What follows is one T cell receptor (beta chain) and its context. These data come from a study of T cells after yellow fever vaccination. Using its own MiXCR run on the 5' RACE reads, TCRdb lists one record per CDR3 protein. The data hold 80,000 to 100,000 distinct CDR3 sequences, with under 7% observed a single time. Looked up from germline, CDR1 is LGHNA and CDR2 is YSLEER. Trimming took 0 bases from V and 0 from J, leaving 14 bases between them. This CDR3 is 17 amino acids long. Sequencing was performed on CD8+ T cells sorted from PBMCs, taken 10 days after the yellow fever booster vaccination. V usage is TRBV4-3 and J usage is TRBJ1-1; the D gene is possibly TRBD1 (5 bases). This clonotype was sampled from a young man who received the YFV17D yellow fever vaccine. Here the CDR3 reads CASSQDLGDSLNTEAFF. CDR3 sequence (DNA): TGCGCCAGCAGCCAAGATCTTGGTGACAGTTTGAACACTGAAGCTTTCTTT.